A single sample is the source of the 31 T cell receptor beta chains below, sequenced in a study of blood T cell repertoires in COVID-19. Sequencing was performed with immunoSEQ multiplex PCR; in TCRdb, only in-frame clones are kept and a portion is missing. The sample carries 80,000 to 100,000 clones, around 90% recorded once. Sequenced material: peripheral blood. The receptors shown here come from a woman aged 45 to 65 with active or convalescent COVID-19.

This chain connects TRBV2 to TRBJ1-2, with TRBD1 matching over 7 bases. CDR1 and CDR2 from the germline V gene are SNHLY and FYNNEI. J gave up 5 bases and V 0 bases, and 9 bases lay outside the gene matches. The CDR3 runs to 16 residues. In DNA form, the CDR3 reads TGTGCCAGCAGTGAAGCACAGACCGGGACAGTTTATGGCTACACCTTC. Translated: CASSEAQTGTVYGYTF. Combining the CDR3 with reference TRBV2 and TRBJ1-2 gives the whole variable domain EPEVTQTPSHQVTQMGQEVILRCVPISNHLYFYWYRQILGQKVEFLVSFYNNEISEKSEIFDDQFSVERPDGSNFTLKIRSTKLEDSAMYFCASSEAQTGTVYGYTFGSGTRLTVV.

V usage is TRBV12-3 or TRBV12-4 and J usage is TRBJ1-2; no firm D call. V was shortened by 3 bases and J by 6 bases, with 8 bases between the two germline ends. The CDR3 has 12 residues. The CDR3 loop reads CASSFYGDGYTF. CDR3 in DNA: TGTGCCAGCAGTTTTTACGGAGATGGCTACACCTTC.

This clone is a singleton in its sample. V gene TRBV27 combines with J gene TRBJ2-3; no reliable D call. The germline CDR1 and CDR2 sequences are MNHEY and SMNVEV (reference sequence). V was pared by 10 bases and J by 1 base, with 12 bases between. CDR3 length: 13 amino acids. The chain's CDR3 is CATRLLGTDTQYF. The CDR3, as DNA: TGTGCCACCCGGTTACTCGGCACAGATACGCAGTATTTT.

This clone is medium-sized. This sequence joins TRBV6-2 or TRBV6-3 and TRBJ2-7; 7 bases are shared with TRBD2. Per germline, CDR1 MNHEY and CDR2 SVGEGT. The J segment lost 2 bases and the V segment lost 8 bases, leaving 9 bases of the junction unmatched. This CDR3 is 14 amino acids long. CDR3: CASRLAVTTYEQYF. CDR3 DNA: TGTGCCAGCCGCCTAGCGGTGACAACCTACGAGCAGTACTTC.

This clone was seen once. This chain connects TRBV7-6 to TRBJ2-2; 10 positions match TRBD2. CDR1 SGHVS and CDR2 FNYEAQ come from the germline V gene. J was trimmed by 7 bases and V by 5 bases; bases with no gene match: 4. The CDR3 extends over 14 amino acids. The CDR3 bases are TGTGCCAGCAGCGGGACTAGCGTAGGCGGGGAGCTGTTTTTT. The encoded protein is CASSGTSVGGELFF. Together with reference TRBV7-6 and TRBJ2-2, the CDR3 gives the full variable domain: GAGVSQSPRYKVTKRGQDVALRCDPISGHVSLYWYRQALGQGPEFLTYFNYEAQQDKSGLPNDRFSAERPEGSISTLTIQRTEQRDSAMYRCASSGTSVGGELFFGEGSRLTVL.

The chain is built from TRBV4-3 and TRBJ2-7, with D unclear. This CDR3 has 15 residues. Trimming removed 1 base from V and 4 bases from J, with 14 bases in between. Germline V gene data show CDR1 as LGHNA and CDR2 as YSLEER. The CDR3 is CASSQGDSSRYEQYF. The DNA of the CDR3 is TGCGCCAGCAGCCAAGGCGACTCCAGCCGATACGAGCAGTACTTC.

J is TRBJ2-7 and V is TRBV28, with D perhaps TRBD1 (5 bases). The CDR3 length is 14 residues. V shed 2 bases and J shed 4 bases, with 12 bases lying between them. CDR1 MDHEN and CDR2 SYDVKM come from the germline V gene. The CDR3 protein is CASSLGAVSYEQYF. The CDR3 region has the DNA TGTGCCAGCAGTTTAGGGGCAGTTTCTTACGAGCAGTACTTC. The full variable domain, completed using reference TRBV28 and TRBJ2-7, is DVKVTQSSRYLVKRTGEKVFLECVQDMDHENMFWYRQDPGLGLRLIYFSYDVKMKEKGDIPEGYSVSREKKERFSLILESASTNQTSMYLCASSLGAVSYEQYFGPGTRLTVT.

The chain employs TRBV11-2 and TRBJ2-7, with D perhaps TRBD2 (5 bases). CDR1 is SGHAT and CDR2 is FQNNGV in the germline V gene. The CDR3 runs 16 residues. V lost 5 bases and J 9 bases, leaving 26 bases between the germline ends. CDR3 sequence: CASSPGLPKPGVWQYF. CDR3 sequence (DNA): TGTGCCAGCAGCCCAGGCCTCCCCAAGCCCGGGGTGTGGCAGTACTTC.

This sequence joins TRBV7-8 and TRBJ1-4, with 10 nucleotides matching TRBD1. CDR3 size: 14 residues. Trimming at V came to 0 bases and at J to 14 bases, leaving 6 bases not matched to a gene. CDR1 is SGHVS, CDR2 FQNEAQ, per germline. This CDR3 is CASSLAARDRGLFF. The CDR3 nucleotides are TGTGCCAGCAGCTTAGCGGCCCGGGACAGGGGTCTGTTTTTT.

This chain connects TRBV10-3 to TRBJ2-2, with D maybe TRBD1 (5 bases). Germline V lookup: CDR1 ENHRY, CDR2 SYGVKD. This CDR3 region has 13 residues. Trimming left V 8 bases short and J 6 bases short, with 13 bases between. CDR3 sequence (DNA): TGTGCCATCGCCGGACAAGTGGCCGGGGAGCTGTTTTTT. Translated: CAIAGQVAGELFF.

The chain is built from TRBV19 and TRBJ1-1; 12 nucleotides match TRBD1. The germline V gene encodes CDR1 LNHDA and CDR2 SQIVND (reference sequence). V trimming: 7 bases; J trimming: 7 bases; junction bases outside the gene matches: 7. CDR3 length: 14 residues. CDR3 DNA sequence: TGTGCCAGTATCAGGGACAGGGGGCGATATGAAGCTTTCTTT. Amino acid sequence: CASIRDRGRYEAFF. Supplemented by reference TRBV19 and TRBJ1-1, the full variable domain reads DGGITQSPKYLFRKEGQNVTLSCEQNLNHDAMYWYRQDPGQGLRLIYYSQIVNDFQKGDIAEGYSVSREKKESFPLTVTSAQKNPTAFYLCASIRDRGRYEAFFGQGTRLTVV.

The CDR3 DNA reads as TGTGCCAGCAGACCCGCAAAGGGCAGGGGGCTAGGAGGCTACACCTTC. As protein: CASRPAKGRGLGGYTF. The V call is TRBV27, the J call TRBJ1-2, with 8 bases identical to TRBD1. With 6 bases clipped from V and 8 bases from J, the junction kept 17 bases outside the gene matches. Germline CDR1 MNHEY, CDR2 SMNVEV (reference sequence). CDR3 size: 16 residues.

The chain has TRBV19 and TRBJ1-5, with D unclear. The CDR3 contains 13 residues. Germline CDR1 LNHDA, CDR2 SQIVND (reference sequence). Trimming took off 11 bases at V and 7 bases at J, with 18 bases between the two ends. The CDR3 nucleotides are TGTGCCTCCTCGGACTACACGAGACAGCCCCAGCATTTT. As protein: CASSDYTRQPQHF.

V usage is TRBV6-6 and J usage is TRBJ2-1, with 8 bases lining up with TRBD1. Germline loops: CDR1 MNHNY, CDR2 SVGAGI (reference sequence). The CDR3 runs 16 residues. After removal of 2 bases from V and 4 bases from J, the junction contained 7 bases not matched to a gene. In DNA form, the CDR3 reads TGTGCCAGCAGTTACGCGAGCAGGGGGCTTTACAATGAGCAGTTCTTC. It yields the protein CASSYASRGLYNEQFF.

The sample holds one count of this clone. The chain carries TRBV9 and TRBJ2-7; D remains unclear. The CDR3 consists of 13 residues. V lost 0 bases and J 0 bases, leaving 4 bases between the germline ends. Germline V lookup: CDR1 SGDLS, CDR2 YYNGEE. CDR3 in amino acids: CASSVDSSYEQYF. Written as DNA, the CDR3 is TGTGCCAGCAGCGTAGACAGCTCCTACGAGCAGTACTTC.

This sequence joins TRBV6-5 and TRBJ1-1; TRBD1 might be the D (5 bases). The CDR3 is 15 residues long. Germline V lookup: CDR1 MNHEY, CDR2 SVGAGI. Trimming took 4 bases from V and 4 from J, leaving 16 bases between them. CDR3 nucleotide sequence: TGTGCCAGCAGTTCTCAACCGCAGGGTTCCACTGAAGCTTTCTTT. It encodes CASSSQPQGSTEAFF.

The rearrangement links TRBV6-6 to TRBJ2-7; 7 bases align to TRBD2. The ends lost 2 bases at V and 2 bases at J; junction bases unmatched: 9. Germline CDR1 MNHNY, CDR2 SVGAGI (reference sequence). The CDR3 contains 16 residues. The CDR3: CASSYAWGDYPYEQYF. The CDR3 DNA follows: TGTGCCAGCAGTTACGCCTGGGGGGACTATCCCTACGAGCAGTACTTC.

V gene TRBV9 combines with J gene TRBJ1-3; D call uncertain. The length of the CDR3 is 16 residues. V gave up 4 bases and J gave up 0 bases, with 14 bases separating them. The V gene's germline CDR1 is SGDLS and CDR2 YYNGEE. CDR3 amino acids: CASSLGRALSGNTIYF. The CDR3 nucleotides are TGTGCCAGCAGCCTGGGGAGGGCCCTCTCTGGAAACACCATATATTTT.

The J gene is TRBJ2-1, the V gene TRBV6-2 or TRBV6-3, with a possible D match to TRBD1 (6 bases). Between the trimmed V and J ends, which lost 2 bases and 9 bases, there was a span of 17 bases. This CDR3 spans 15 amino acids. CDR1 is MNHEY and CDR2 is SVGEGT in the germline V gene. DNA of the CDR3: TGTGCCAGCAGTTACGGGGGCGCGGGTTCCGGTGAGCAGTTCTTC. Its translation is CASSYGGAGSGEQFF.

The CDR3 DNA is TGTGCCAGCAGCTTGCAGGGGACCTATGGCTACACCTTC. Its translation is CASSLQGTYGYTF. This sequence joins TRBV5-6 and TRBJ1-2; D perhaps matches TRBD1 (6 bases). The V gene's germline CDR1 is SGHDT and CDR2 YYEEEE. This CDR3 region has 13 residues. Trimming removed 1 base from V and 4 bases from J, with 8 bases in between.

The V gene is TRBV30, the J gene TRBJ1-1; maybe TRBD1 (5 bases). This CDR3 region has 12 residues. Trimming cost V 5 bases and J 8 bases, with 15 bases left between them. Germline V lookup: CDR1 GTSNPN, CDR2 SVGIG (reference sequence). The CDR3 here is CAWALNRGEAFF. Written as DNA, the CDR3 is TGTGCCTGGGCCCTGAACCGGGGGGAAGCTTTCTTT.

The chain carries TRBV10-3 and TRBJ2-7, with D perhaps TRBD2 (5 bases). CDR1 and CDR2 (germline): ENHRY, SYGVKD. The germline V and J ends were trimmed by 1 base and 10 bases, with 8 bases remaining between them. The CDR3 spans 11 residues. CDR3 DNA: TGTGCCATCAGTGAGTTGGACTTCCAGTACTTC. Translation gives CAISELDFQYF.

The CDR3: CASSRTSPAFEQYF. CDR3 in DNA: TGTGCCAGCAGTCGAACCTCCCCCGCGTTCGAGCAGTACTTC. The chain employs TRBV27 and TRBJ2-7; D call uncertain. Trimming cost V 5 bases and J 6 bases, with 17 bases left between them. Germline V CDR1 and CDR2: MNHEY, SMNVEV (reference sequence). This CDR3 comprises 14 residues.

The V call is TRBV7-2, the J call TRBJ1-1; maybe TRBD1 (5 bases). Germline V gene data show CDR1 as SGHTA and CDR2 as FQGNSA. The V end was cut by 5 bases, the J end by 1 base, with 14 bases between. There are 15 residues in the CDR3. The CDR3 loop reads CASSPTEARNTEAFF. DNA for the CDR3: TGTGCCAGCAGCCCGACAGAGGCGAGGAACACTGAAGCTTTCTTT.

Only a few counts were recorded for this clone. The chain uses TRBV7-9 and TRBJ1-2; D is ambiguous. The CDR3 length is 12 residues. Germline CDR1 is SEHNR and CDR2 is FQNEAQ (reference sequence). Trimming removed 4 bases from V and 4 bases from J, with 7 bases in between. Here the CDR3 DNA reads TGTGCCAGCAGCTCGGACTTCTATGGCTACACCTTC. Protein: CASSSDFYGYTF.

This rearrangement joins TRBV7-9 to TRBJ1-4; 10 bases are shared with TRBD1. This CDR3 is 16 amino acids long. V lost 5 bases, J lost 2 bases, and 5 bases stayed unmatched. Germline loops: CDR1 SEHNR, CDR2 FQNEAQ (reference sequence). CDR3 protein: CASSAPGQGTNEKLFF. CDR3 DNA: TGTGCCAGCAGCGCCCCGGGACAGGGGACTAATGAAAAACTGTTTTTT.

CDR3 bases: TGTGCCATCAGTGAAGGGGACTATGGCTACACCTTC. Amino acid sequence: CAISEGDYGYTF. J is TRBJ1-2 and V is TRBV10-3, with TRBD1 as a possible D gene (5 bases). V lost 3 bases to trimming and J lost 3 bases, with 5 bases between them. The germline V gene has CDR1 ENHRY and CDR2 SYGVKD. The CDR3 contains 12 residues.

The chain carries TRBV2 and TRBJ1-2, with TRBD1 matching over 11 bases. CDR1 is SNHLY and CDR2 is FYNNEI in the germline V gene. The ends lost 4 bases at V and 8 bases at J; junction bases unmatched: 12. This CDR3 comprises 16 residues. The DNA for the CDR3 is TGTGCCAGCAGTGCCCCCGGGACAGGGGGGACGGGGGGCTACACCTTC. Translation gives CASSAPGTGGTGGYTF.

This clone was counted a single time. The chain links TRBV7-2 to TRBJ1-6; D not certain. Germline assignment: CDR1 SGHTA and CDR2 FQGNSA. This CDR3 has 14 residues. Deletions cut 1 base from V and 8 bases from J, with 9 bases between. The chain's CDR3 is CASSLGTADSPLHF. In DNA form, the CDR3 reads TGTGCCAGCAGCTTAGGGACTGCTGATTCACCCCTCCACTTT.

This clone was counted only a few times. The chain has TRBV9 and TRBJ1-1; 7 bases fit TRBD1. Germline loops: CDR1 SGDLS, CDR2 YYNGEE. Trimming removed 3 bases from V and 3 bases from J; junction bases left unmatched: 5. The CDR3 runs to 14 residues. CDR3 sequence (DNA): TGTGCCAGCAGCGGGCGACAGGGATACACTGAAGCTTTCTTT. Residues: CASSGRQGYTEAFF.

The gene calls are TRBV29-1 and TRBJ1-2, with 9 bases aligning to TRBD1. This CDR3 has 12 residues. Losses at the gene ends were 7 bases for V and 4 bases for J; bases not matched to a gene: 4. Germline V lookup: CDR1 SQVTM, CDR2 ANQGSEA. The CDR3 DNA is TGCAGCGATACACAGGGGGCCTATGGCTACACCTTC. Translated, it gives CSDTQGAYGYTF. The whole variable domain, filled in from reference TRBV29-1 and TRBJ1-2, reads SAVISQKPSRDICQRGTSLTIQCQVDSQVTMMFWYRQQPGQSLTLIATANQGSEATYESGFVIDKFPISRPNLTFSTLTVSNMSPEDSSIYLCSDTQGAYGYTFGSGTRLTVV.